This T cell receptor beta chain was captured in a study of blood T cell repertoires in COVID-19. On the study more broadly: Collection of acute and convalescent COVID-19 samples took place in the United States, Italy and Spain. T cells, B-cell-depleted T cells, or PBMCs provided the cDNA or gDNA that served as material.

The V end was cut by 2 bases, the J end by 0 bases, with 8 bases between. The germline V gene encodes CDR1 SGHTA and CDR2 FQGNSA. This CDR3 contains 15 residues. Per the authors' pipeline: Reference gene primer amplification in the assay estimated nucleated cell counts. Repertoires were generated with immunoSEQ multiplex PCR, while TCRdb's copy carries only in-frame clones and drops some. V and J calls and clone size are those listed in that table; D and trimming were worked out from the DNA. The table has tens of thousands of clones, nearly 90% seen once; the top ten hold approximately 12%. This clonotype was sampled from a man aged 55 to 69 with active COVID-19. The sample taken for sequencing was peripheral blood. This sequence joins TRBV7-2 and TRBJ1-3, with D maybe TRBD1 (5 bases). In nucleotides, the CDR3 is TGTGCCAGCAGCTTATTAGGGGCCTCTGGAAACACCATATATTTT. Encoded protein: CASSLLGASGNTIYF.